The TCR beta chain described here comes from a study of T cell changes during pregnancy in multiple sclerosis. Trimming left V 7 bases short and J 9 bases short, with 16 bases between. The germline V gene has CDR1 MNHEY and CDR2 SMNVEV (reference sequence). The CDR3 is made up of 13 amino acids. TCRdb keeps only in-frame clones here, not all; method: immunoSEQ multiplex PCR. The sample consists of around 95,000 clones, around 90% of them appearing once. The chain has TRBV27 and TRBJ2-1, with no clear D. This receptor was obtained from a female donor in good health, enrolled as a control in a pregnancy study. The starting material was peripheral blood, obtained after pregnancy. The CDR3 region is CASKIPNRVEQFF. Written as DNA, the CDR3 is TGTGCCAGCAAAATACCCAATCGGGTTGAGCAGTTCTTC.